The entry below describes one TCR beta chain. In the source study's methods: Reference gene primers were amplified, and this amplification served to estimate nucleated cell counts. Clones were read by immunoSEQ multiplex PCR, and TCRdb kept only the in-frame ones, dropping some. The V and J calls and clone size come from that table; D and trimming were worked out from the DNA. The table records under 200,000 clones, roughly 83% of them present only once. The sample belongs to a study of blood T cell repertoires in COVID-19. Deletions cut 3 bases from V and 5 bases from J, with 16 bases between. This CDR3 region has 15 residues. Germline V gene sequence: CDR1 SEHNR, CDR2 FQNEAQ (reference sequence).

This TCR came from a man aged 35 to 55 with acute COVID-19. The V gene is TRBV7-9, the J gene TRBJ1-1; perhaps TRBD1 as D (5 bases). The source material was PBMCs or T cells enriched from blood (not recorded which). The CDR3 DNA reads as TGTGCCAGCAGCTTCCGGGGGAAAGGGAGTACTGAAGCTTTCTTT. Residues: CASSFRGKGSTEAFF.